The 20 T cell receptor beta chains given below trace back to one sample, sequenced in a study of identical twins. A single record per CDR3 protein comes from TCRdb applying MiXCR to the 5' RACE reads. The data show about 100,000 distinct CDR3 sequences, 5.9% seen once. The sequencing input was memory T cells sorted from blood. Source of these receptors: a woman in her forties or fifties in good health.

This chain links TRBV6-5 with TRBJ1-2; 7 bases agree with TRBD1. Trimming at V came to 7 bases and at J to 4 bases, leaving 9 bases not matched to a gene. The length of the CDR3 is 14 residues. Germline V gives CDR1 MNHEY, CDR2 SVGAGI. The DNA of the CDR3 is TGTGCCAGCACCCAACAGGGGCGCGGCTATGGCTACACCTTC. Residues: CASTQQGRGYGYTF.

This clonotype showed up many times. The chain couples TRBV10-2 to TRBJ1-3; no definite D call. From germline, CDR1 is WSHSY and CDR2 SAAADI. The CDR3 length is 13 residues. The V end lost 8 bases, the J end lost 1 base, and 9 bases lay between the germline ends. The CDR3 DNA sequence: TGCGCCAGCCGCGCTTGGTCTGGAAACACCATATATTTT. It specifies CASRAWSGNTIYF.

A note on this clonotype: With a much larger clone just one base away, this may be a read error. The chain links TRBV4-2 to TRBJ1-6; 7 bases line up with TRBD1. This CDR3 contains 15 residues. Per germline, CDR1 LGHNA and CDR2 YNFKEQ. The CDR3 coding sequence is TGTGCCAGCAGCCGAGACAGGGAGGGCGATTCACCCCTCTACTTT. Protein: CASSRDREGDSPLYF.

Of note for this clonotype: Possible read error: a much larger clone is one base away. CDR3 protein: CASSQVAGVGETQYF. The DNA of the CDR3 is TGTGCCAGCAGCCAGGTTGCGGGAGTCGGGGAGACCCAGTACTTC. The rearrangement uses TRBV4-2 and TRBJ2-5, with TRBD2 identical over 7 bases. CDR1 is LGHNA and CDR2 is YNFKEQ in the germline V gene. CDR3 size: 15 residues. The V gene end was trimmed by 3 bases and the J gene end by 5 bases; junction bases not matched to a gene: 9.

This clonotype showed up just a few times. The V gene is TRBV5-4, the J gene TRBJ1-2, with D possibly matching TRBD1 (6 bases). V lost 1 base and J lost 4, with 11 bases in between. The CDR3 contains 14 residues. CDR1 SGHNT and CDR2 YYREEE come from the germline V gene (reference sequence). The CDR3 sequence: CASSLTGMGYGYTF. The CDR3 nucleotides read TGTGCCAGCAGCTTGACAGGGATGGGCTATGGCTACACCTTC.

In its sample, this clonotype was seen many times. The chain has TRBV6-1 and TRBJ1-1, with D possibly matching TRBD1 (5 bases). V was cut by 4 bases and J by 2 bases, with 17 bases left in between. CDR1 is MNHNS, CDR2 SASEGT, per germline. There are 16 residues in the CDR3. This CDR3 is CASSASPRGLNTEAFF. In DNA form, the CDR3 reads TGTGCCAGCAGTGCGTCCCCTAGGGGACTCAACACTGAAGCTTTCTTT.

This clonotype has only a few counts. The rearrangement uses TRBV25-1 and TRBJ2-7, with 12 bases aligning to TRBD2. The CDR3 runs 13 residues. With V trimmed by 4 bases and J by 5 bases, 0 bases remained unmatched. Germline CDR1 and CDR2: MGHDK and SYGVNS. The CDR3: CASSASGRDEQYV. The CDR3 DNA reads TGTGCCAGCAGTGCTAGCGGGAGGGACGAGCAGTACGTC.

This clonotype was recorded at least ten times. The CDR3 region is CSAVTVGYTF. As DNA, the CDR3 is TGCAGTGCAGTGACAGTGGGCTACACCTTC. V and J are TRBV20-1 and TRBJ1-2; TRBD1 might be the D (5 bases). The CDR3 consists of 10 residues. The V and J ends lost 6 bases and 8 bases respectively, with 10 bases between them. CDR1 and CDR2 from the germline V gene are DFQATT and SNEGSKA (reference sequence).

This clonotype has a handful of counts. The chain has TRBV20-1 and TRBJ2-7; no definite D call. CDR1 DFQATT and CDR2 SNEGSKA come from the germline V gene (reference sequence). Trimming shortened V by 0 bases and J by 0 bases, and 12 bases separated the two germline ends. This CDR3 region has 15 residues. The CDR3 sequence is CSARDLGWNSYEQYF. As DNA, the CDR3 is TGCAGTGCTAGAGATCTAGGTTGGAACTCCTACGAGCAGTACTTC.

The sample holds many counts of this clonotype. J is TRBJ1-1 and V is TRBV20-1; TRBD1 matches at 12 bases. Germline V gene data show CDR1 as DFQATT and CDR2 as SNEGSKA (reference sequence). Losses at the gene ends were 3 bases for V and 10 bases for J; bases not matched to a gene: 15. This CDR3 region has 16 residues. Here the CDR3 reads CSASAISGTGGIGAFF. In nucleotides, the CDR3 is TGCAGTGCTAGTGCAATTTCCGGGACAGGGGGCATCGGAGCTTTCTTT.

This clonotype was observed at least ten times. The V gene is TRBV20-1, the J gene TRBJ2-4; no definite D call. V was pared by 4 bases and J by 6 bases, with 10 bases between. Per germline, CDR1 DFQATT and CDR2 SNEGSKA (reference sequence). The CDR3 sequence is 12 residues long. The CDR3 loop reads CSATGSGNIQYF. The DNA of the CDR3 is TGCAGTGCTACGGGTTCGGGAAACATTCAGTACTTC.

The chain employs TRBV18 and TRBJ1-2, with TRBD1 matching over 11 bases. The CDR3 has 15 residues. V was pared by 1 base and J by 3 bases, with 1 base of the junction left unmatched. The V gene's germline CDR1 is KGHSH and CDR2 LQKENI. CDR3 amino acids: CASSPRTGGDYGYTF. Here the CDR3 DNA reads TGTGCCAGCTCACCACGGACAGGGGGCGACTATGGCTACACCTTC.

This sequence joins TRBV6-1 and TRBJ1-1; D not resolved. Germline lookup yields CDR1 MNHNS and CDR2 SASEGT. The CDR3 totals 11 residues. V was trimmed by 7 bases and J by 6 bases, leaving 9 bases between them. CDR3 DNA sequence: TGTGCCAGCATCCGACTGGCTGAAGCTTTCTTT. Its translation is CASIRLAEAFF.

The table lists this clonotype with a few counts. The gene calls are TRBV20-1 and TRBJ1-3; D is undetermined. The CDR3 runs to 13 residues. CDR1 DFQATT and CDR2 SNEGSKA come from the germline V gene (reference sequence). V dropped 3 bases and J dropped 2 bases, with 8 bases sitting between them. CDR3 bases: TGCAGTGCTAGCATCGAGGCTGGAAACACCATATATTTT. Translating it yields CSASIEAGNTIYF.

This clonotype was picked up many times. The chain is built from TRBV5-1 and TRBJ2-2, with no clear D. This CDR3 has 12 amino acids. Germline-derived CDR1 and CDR2 are SGHRS and YFSETQ. V dropped 6 bases and J dropped 6 bases, with 9 bases sitting between them. CDR3 nucleotides: TGCGCCAGCACCGAATTGGCCGGGGAGCTGTTTTTT. Translating it yields CASTELAGELFF.

This clonotype was seen many times. The chain joins TRBV5-1 to TRBJ2-2; the D gene is possibly TRBD2 (6 bases). V was trimmed by 3 bases and J by 4 bases, leaving 10 bases between them. CDR1 SGHRS and CDR2 YFSETQ come from the germline V gene. This CDR3 has 14 residues. CDR3: CASSSGVRTGELFF. The CDR3 nucleotides are TGCGCCAGCAGCTCGGGAGTCCGCACCGGGGAGCTGTTTTTT.

This clonotype was found many times. The chain recombines TRBV15 with TRBJ2-3; possible D gene TRBD2, 6 bases. Trimming pared 8 bases from V and 1 base from J, leaving 16 bases between. The CDR3 length is 15 residues. Germline CDR1 reads LNHNV; CDR2 reads YYDKDF (reference sequence). The CDR3 spells CATALWRGRTDTQYF. CDR3 coding DNA: TGTGCCACCGCCCTGTGGCGGGGACGCACAGATACGCAGTATTTT. The full variable domain, in which reference TRBV15 and TRBJ2-3 provide the parts outside the CDR3, is DAMVIQNPRYQVTQFGKPVTLSCSQTLNHNVMYWYQQKSSQAPKLLFHYYDKDFNNEADTPDNFQSRRPNTSFCFLDIRSPGLGDTAMYLCATALWRGRTDTQYFGPGTRLTVL.

The sample holds a few counts of this clonotype. The chain uses TRBV5-1 and TRBJ2-2; 9 positions match TRBD2. V trimming: 4 bases; J trimming: 6 bases; junction bases outside the gene matches: 7. Per the germline V gene, CDR1 is SGHRS and CDR2 is YFSETQ. The CDR3 consists of 15 residues. DNA for the CDR3: TGCGCCAGCAGCCCTGGTAGCGGGAGCCCCGGGGAGCTGTTTTTT. This codes for CASSPGSGSPGELFF.

This clonotype was seen many times. Here the CDR3 reads CASSVEGGTQYF. The CDR3 coding sequence is TGTGCCAGCAGCGTAGAGGGGGGGACGCAGTATTTT. This chain uses TRBV9 with TRBJ2-3, with D maybe TRBD2 (7 bases). The germline gives CDR1 SGDLS, CDR2 YYNGEE. The ends were cut back, 0 bases at V and 9 bases at J, with 8 bases in the middle. The CDR3 covers 12 residues.

The chain has TRBV10-3 and TRBJ2-7, with TRBD1 identical over 8 bases. Per germline, CDR1 ENHRY and CDR2 SYGVKD. The CDR3 spans 14 residues. The ends lost 5 bases at V and 4 bases at J; junction bases unmatched: 7. CDR3 nucleotide sequence: TGTGCCATCAGTACGATCGGACAGGGATACGAGCAGTACTTC. Its translation is CAISTIGQGYEQYF.